This T cell receptor (beta chain) was recorded in a study of cytomegalovirus exposure and HLA in healthy donors. Study results and caveats: Earlier analysis looked at TCR beta V segments, and most were productive about 87% or about 30% of the time. Judged likely to be a sequencing artifact was a cluster of highly shared sequence variants.

Note on this clone: Its target is unknown.

Amplification used 60 Vbeta primers and 13 Jbeta primers. Sequencing was performed with immunoSEQ multiplex PCR; in TCRdb, only in-frame clones are kept and a portion is missing. The sample contains about 70,000 clones, about 73% of which appear only once. Germline assignment: CDR1 MNHEY and CDR2 SVGAGI. The CDR3 covers 15 residues. Trimming pared 5 bases from V and 4 bases from J, leaving 17 bases between. The V call is TRBV6-5, the J call TRBJ1-2, with D perhaps TRBD1 (5 bases). This TCR was sampled from a woman in her 30s in good health and CMV-seronegative. The sequenced sample was PBMCs. CDR3 nucleotide sequence: TGTGCCAGCAGTGCCTTCGGGGGGAAGAGCTATGGCTACACCTTC. Translating it yields CASSAFGGKSYGYTF.